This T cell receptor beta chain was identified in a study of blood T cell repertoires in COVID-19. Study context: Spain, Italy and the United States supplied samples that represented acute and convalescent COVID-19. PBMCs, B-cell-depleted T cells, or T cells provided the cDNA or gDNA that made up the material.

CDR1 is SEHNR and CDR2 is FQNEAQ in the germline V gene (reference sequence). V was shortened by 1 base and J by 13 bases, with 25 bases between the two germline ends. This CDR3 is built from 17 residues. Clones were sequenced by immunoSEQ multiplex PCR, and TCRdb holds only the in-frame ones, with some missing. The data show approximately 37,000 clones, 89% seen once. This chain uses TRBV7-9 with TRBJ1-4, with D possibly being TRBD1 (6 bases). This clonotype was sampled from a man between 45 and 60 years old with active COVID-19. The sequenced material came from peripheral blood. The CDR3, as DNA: TGTGCCAGCAGCTTAGGGGAGAGACAGGATCTCGCTGGGGGACTGTTTTTT. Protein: CASSLGERQDLAGGLFF.